This T cell receptor (beta chain) is from a study of T-cell memory formation after mild COVID-19 (dated by TCRdb to the early 2020s). Study-wide context: TCR sequence clusters from the two donors were found to be largely donor specific. Longitudinal TCRalpha and TCRbeta repertoire sequencing tracked T-cell clones expanding and contracting after mild COVID-19 in a couple of donors. Two young, previously healthy adult volunteers, one female and one male, were included in the cohort. General study outcomes and caveats: The second-wave clones that peaked on day 37 were not confirmed to be SARS-CoV-2 specific. Contracting CD4+ clones were found mainly in CM and EM memory subsets, while CD8+ clones were enriched in EMRA. The study included only a couple of mild cases, and larger cohorts that include severe cases with pre-infection samples were judged to be necessary. Some responding clones were detected in pre-infection memory, which suggested that pre-existing cross-reactive memory T cells had joined the SARS-CoV-2 response. Clones contracting from day 15 to 85 had balanced CD4/CD8 phenotypes, while a second wave expanding from day 15 to 37 was biased towards CD4+.

The sample holds one count of this clonotype. The clone's antigen remains unknown. Base qualities are not at hand, and no much larger clone is one base apart. Ficoll-Paque density gradient centrifugation was the method used to isolate PBMCs. TCRdb lists the instrument as Illumina NovaSeq 6000. TCRalpha and TCRbeta cDNA libraries were constructed by 5'RACE with constant-segment primers, with sample barcodes and unique molecular identifiers being introduced. Trizol reagent was used to extract RNA from every sample. Amplification of the libraries took two PCR steps, and the second step added a second sample barcode plus Illumina TruSeq adapters. The libraries were sequenced on an Illumina NovaSeq using 2 x 150 bp paired-end reads. The study's processing was this. With migec v1.2.7, reads were demultiplexed and then collapsed into UMI-guided consensus sequences. Using mixcr v2.1.11, the UMI consensuses were aligned to TRA and TRB V and J templates and assembled into clonotypes. Expanded or contracted clonotypes were those called significant by both edgeR and NoisET, with noise models trained on biological replicates. edgeR calls used a false discovery rate-adjusted p below 0.01 and a log2 fold-change threshold of 1. As an exploratory analysis of dynamics, max-normalized trajectories of the 1000 most abundant clonotypes were examined with PCA combined with hierarchical clustering. The CD4 or CD8 phenotype of responding clones was assigned using the separately sequenced CD4+ and CD8+ repertoires. TCRdb reran the public reads through fastp at Q25 and MiXCR, keeping productive beta chains. Identical CDR3 protein sequences are pooled into one entry, listed with their most common genes and DNA. These V and J calls rely on TCRdb rather than the paper's analysis. The sample table contains some 190,000 distinct CDR3 sequences; only one count was recorded for more than 15% of them. The ten largest clones capture 2% to 2.5% of the sample.

Cut back by 3 bases and 1 base, the V and J ends lie 6 bases apart. The CDR3 sequence holds 13 residues, the cysteine and phenylalanine included. The sequence is cut down to CDR3 DNA, 39 bases in frame from base 1. CDR1 and CDR2 were assigned from the germline V gene as SGDLS and YYNGEE. The specimen sequenced was PBMCs or a T cell subset sorted from them (not recorded which). This TCR was sampled from an adult woman who had mild COVID-19 (a few samples of this study predate the infection). The sample titles of this study are shuffled in the database, so cell type and time point are left out; the donor was told from shared clones. The chain couples TRBV9 to TRBJ2-3; the D gene cannot be named for sure. The nucleotide sequence reads TGTGCCAGCAGCGCGCAGGGCACAGATACGCAGTATTTT. It translates to CASSAQGTDTQYF.